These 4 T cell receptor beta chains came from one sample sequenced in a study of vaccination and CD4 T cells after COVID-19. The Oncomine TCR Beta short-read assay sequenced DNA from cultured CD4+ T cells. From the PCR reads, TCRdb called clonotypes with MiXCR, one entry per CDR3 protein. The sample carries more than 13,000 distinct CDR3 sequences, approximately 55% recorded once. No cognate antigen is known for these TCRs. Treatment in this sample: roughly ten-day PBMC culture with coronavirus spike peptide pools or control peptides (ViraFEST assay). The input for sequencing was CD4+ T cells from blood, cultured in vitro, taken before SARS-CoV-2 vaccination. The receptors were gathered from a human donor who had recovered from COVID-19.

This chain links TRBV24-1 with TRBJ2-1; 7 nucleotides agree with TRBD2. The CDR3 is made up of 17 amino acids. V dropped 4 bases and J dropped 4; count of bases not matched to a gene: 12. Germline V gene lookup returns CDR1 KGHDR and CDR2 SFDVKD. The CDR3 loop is CATSDPDGASGYNEQFF. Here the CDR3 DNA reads TGTGCCACCAGTGACCCCGATGGGGCTAGCGGATACAATGAGCAGTTCTTC.

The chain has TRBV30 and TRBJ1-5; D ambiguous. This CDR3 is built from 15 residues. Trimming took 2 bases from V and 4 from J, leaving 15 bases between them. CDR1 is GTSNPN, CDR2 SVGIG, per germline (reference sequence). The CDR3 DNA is TGTGCCTGGAGTCAGGAGGCAGCTAATAATCAGCCCCAGCATTTT. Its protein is CAWSQEAANNQPQHF.

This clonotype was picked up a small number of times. CDR3 sequence reads: CASSLGSGTDTQYF. The CDR3 bases are TGTGCCAGCAGTTTAGGTAGCGGGACTGATACGCAGTATTTT. This chain connects TRBV27 to TRBJ2-3; TRBD2 agrees at 8 bases. Germline-derived CDR1 and CDR2 are MNHEY and SMNVEV (reference sequence). The CDR3 covers 14 residues. J gave up 6 bases and V 2 bases, and 4 bases lay outside the gene matches.

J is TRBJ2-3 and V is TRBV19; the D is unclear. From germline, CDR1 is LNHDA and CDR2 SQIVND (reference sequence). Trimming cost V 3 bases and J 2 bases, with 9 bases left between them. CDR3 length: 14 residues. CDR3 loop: CASSIAGHTDTQYF. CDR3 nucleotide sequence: TGTGCCAGTAGTATCGCCGGGCACACAGATACGCAGTATTTT.